The 18 T cell receptor beta chains presented below share a single source sample, sequenced in a study of CD8 T cells in Susac syndrome. Random hexamers were used to reverse transcribe an amount of about 0.45 to 1 ug RNA. Using its own MiXCR run on the immunoSEQ multiplex PCR reads, TCRdb lists one record per CDR3 protein. The sample shows about 190,000 distinct CDR3 sequences, 95% of them seen only once. The sample consisted of CD8+ T cells from PBMCs. The origin of the receptors is a human donor with Susac syndrome.

DNA for the CDR3: TGTGCCAGCAGTGAAGGACACCTGAACTATGGCTACACCTTC. Amino acids: CASSEGHLNYGYTF. This chain links TRBV6-1 with TRBJ1-2, with D uncertain. The germline V gene has CDR1 MNHNS and CDR2 SASEGT. With 1 base removed from V and 2 bases from J, the gap between germline ends came to 8 bases. This CDR3 is built from 14 residues.

V and J are TRBV13 and TRBJ1-6; TRBD1 matches at 9 bases. CDR3 length equals 15 residues. The V gene end was trimmed by 5 bases and the J gene end by 7 bases; junction bases not matched to a gene: 6. In germline, CDR1 is PRHDT, CDR2 FYEKMQ (reference sequence). The CDR3 DNA sequence: TGTGCCAGCAGCCTGGGGACAGGGCAGAATTCACCCCTCCACTTT. Translated: CASSLGTGQNSPLHF. Full variable domain (missing parts from reference TRBV13 and TRBJ1-6): AAGVIQSPRHLIKEKRETATLKCYPIPRHDTVYWYQQGPGQDPQFLISFYEKMQSDKGSIPDRFSAQQFSDYHSELNMSSLELGDSALYFCASSLGTGQNSPLHFGNGTRLTVT.

This rearrangement joins TRBV3-1 to TRBJ2-7; D may be TRBD2 (6 bases). This CDR3 contains 15 residues. Germline CDR1 reads LGHDT; CDR2 reads YNNKEL (reference sequence). The V end was cut by 7 bases, the J end by 2 bases, with 18 bases between. CDR3 nucleotide sequence: TGTGCCAGCACCTCAAGTGGAGGGTGGGCCTACGAGCAGTACTTC. Translation: CASTSSGGWAYEQYF.

This clonotype has a single count. The chain is built from TRBV29-1 and TRBJ2-6; D assignment may be TRBD1 or TRBD2 (5 bases each). The V end was cut by 6 bases, the J end by 0 bases, with 15 bases between. CDR1 and CDR2 (germline): SQVTM, ANQGSEA. This CDR3 is built from 16 residues. The CDR3 DNA follows: TGCAGCGTGGAGGCAGGGAAGCCCTCTGGGGCCAACGTCCTGACTTTC. This gives the protein CSVEAGKPSGANVLTF.

This clonotype was observed once. The rearrangement links TRBV6-5 to TRBJ1-5; TRBD1 is a possible D gene (6 bases). The V gene's germline CDR1 is MNHEY and CDR2 SVGAGI. The V and J ends lost 6 bases and 7 bases respectively, with 16 bases between them. This CDR3 region has 14 residues. The CDR3 DNA is TGTGCCAGCAGCTATACAGGGACCGGGCAGCCCCAGCATTTT. Translating it yields CASSYTGTGQPQHF.

The gene calls are TRBV20-1 and TRBJ2-7, with 8 bases aligning to TRBD1. This CDR3 is built from 12 residues. Germline-derived CDR1 and CDR2 are DFQATT and SNEGSKA (reference sequence). V was clipped by 7 bases and J by 9 bases; unmatched bases: 11. The chain's CDR3 is CSVSGQAIGQYF. The DNA for the CDR3 is TGCAGTGTCTCGGGACAGGCAATAGGGCAGTACTTC.

The genes are TRBV7-9 and TRBJ2-5, with 12 bases identical to TRBD2. The CDR3 contains 16 residues. Germline V gives CDR1 SEHNR, CDR2 FQNEAQ (reference sequence). The V and J ends lost 5 bases and 4 bases, in that order; junction bases with no gene match: 8. CDR3 loop: CASSPTTSGSGETQYF. CDR3 sequence (DNA): TGTGCCAGCAGCCCAACGACTAGCGGGAGTGGAGAGACCCAGTACTTC.

This rearrangement joins TRBV4-2 to TRBJ2-7; 7 bases are a match to TRBD2. V shed 0 bases, J shed 2 bases, and the junction held 10 bases outside the gene matches. The V gene's germline CDR1 is LGHNA and CDR2 YNFKEQ. This CDR3 comprises 17 residues. Written as DNA, the CDR3 is TGTGCCAGCAGCCAAGATCCCGCGGGAGCACTCCCCTACGAGCAGTACTTC. Its translation is CASSQDPAGALPYEQYF.

CDR3 nucleotide sequence: TGCGCCAGCAGCTTGACGAGGGAGGACTACACCTTC. Its translation is CASSLTREDYTF. The chain is built from TRBV5-1 and TRBJ1-2; no definite D call. The CDR3 has 12 residues. Between the trimmed V and J ends, which lost 1 base and 10 bases, there was a span of 11 bases. CDR1 and CDR2 (germline): SGHRS, YFSETQ. Using reference TRBV5-1 and TRBJ1-2 for the parts outside the CDR3, the full variable domain is KAGVTQTPRYLIKTRGQQVTLSCSPISGHRSVSWYQQTPGQGLQFLFEYFSETQRNKGNFPGRFSGRQFSNSRSEMNVSTLELGDSALYLCASSLTREDYTFGSGTRLTVV.

The chain is built from TRBV30 and TRBJ2-5, with a tentative D call TRBD1 (6 bases). This CDR3 contains 11 residues. Germline V gene sequence: CDR1 GTSNPN, CDR2 SVGIG (reference sequence). V was shortened by 3 bases and J by 5 bases, with 7 bases between the two germline ends. The CDR3 bases are TGTGCCTGGAGCAGGGGTGAGACCCAGTACTTC. This sequence encodes CAWSRGETQYF.

The chain joins TRBV9 to TRBJ1-2, with 7 bases matching TRBD1. J gave up 8 bases and V 5 bases, and 3 bases lay outside the gene matches. This CDR3 comprises 11 residues. Germline values: CDR1 SGDLS, CDR2 YYNGEE. The CDR3 loop is CASRTGDGYTF. Here the CDR3 DNA reads TGTGCCAGCAGAACAGGGGACGGCTACACCTTC.

The chain joins TRBV18 to TRBJ2-7, with TRBD1 identical over 10 bases. The CDR3 is 15 residues long. Trimming at V came to 3 bases and at J to 1 base, leaving 3 bases not matched to a gene. The germline V gene encodes CDR1 KGHSH and CDR2 LQKENI. Here the CDR3 reads CASSPGQGLSYEQYF. Here the CDR3 DNA reads TGTGCCAGCTCACCGGGACAGGGGCTTTCCTACGAGCAGTACTTC.

The chain joins TRBV4-1 to TRBJ2-7, with D unclear. The CDR3 length is 13 residues. Germline loops: CDR1 MGHRA, CDR2 YSYEKL. Between the trimmed V and J ends, which lost 1 base and 5 bases, there was a span of 9 bases. The CDR3 DNA follows: TGCGCCAGCAGCCAAGGGATCGGCAACGAGCAGTACTTC. Translating it yields CASSQGIGNEQYF.

The chain is built from TRBV20-1 and TRBJ2-7, with 7 positions matching TRBD1. The CDR3 covers 10 residues. After removal of 5 bases from V and 10 bases from J, the junction contained 5 bases not matched to a gene. Looked up from germline, CDR1 is DFQATT and CDR2 is SNEGSKA (reference sequence). The chain's CDR3 is CSARDSRQYF. CDR3 DNA sequence: TGCAGTGCTCGGGACAGCAGACAGTACTTC.

This sequence joins TRBV6-4 and TRBJ2-1; 10 positions match TRBD2. Losses at the gene ends were 5 bases for V and 8 bases for J; bases not matched to a gene: 6. CDR3 length: 14 residues. Germline V gene data show CDR1 as MRHNA and CDR2 as SNTAGT. CDR3 coding DNA: TGTGCCAGCAGTAAGCGGGAGGGCCGCCATGAGCAGTTCTTC. Encoded protein: CASSKREGRHEQFF.

V and J are TRBV13 and TRBJ1-1; 9 positions agree with TRBD1. V lost 3 bases and J lost 6; bases outside the gene matches: 5. Germline-derived CDR1 and CDR2 are PRHDT and FYEKMQ (reference sequence). CDR3 length: 14 amino acids. CDR3 in DNA: TGTGCCAGCAGCTTCCAGACAGGGGGACCTGAAGCTTTCTTT. Its translation is CASSFQTGGPEAFF.

A note on this clonotype: Germline and junction disagree at one end, which may indicate a read error. The genes are TRBV7-6 and TRBJ2-1, with 7 bases matching TRBD2. CDR3 length: 14 amino acids. Germline CDR1 and CDR2: SGHVS and FNYEAQ. CDR3: CASSLVAGAREQFF. The CDR3 region has the DNA TGTGCTAGCAGCTTAGTGGCGGGAGCTAGGGAGCAGTTCTTC. The full variable domain, in which reference TRBV7-6 and TRBJ2-1 provide the parts outside the CDR3, is GAGVSQSPRYKVTKRGQDVALRCDPISGHVSLYWYRQALGQGPEFLTYFNYEAQQDKSGLPNDRFSAERPEGSISTLTIQRTEQRDSAMYRCASSLVAGAREQFFGPGTRLTVL.

This sequence joins TRBV10-3 and TRBJ1-5; no firm D call. The V gene's germline CDR1 is ENHRY and CDR2 SYGVKD. Trimming took 8 bases from V and 3 from J, leaving 8 bases between them. CDR3 size: 12 residues. The CDR3 nucleotides are TGTGCCATCTCAATGAACAATCAGCCCCAGCATTTT. Its translation: CAISMNNQPQHF.